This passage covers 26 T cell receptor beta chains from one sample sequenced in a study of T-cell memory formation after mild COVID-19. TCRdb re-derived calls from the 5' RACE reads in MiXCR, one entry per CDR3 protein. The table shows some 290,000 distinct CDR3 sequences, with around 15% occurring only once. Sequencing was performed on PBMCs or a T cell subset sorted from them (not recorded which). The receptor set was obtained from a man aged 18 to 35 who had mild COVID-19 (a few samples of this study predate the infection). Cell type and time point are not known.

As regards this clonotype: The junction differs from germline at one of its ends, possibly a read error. The CDR3 DNA follows: TGTGCTAGCAGTGGGGTGGACAATGAGCAGTTCTTC. It encodes CASSGVDNEQFF. This chain connects TRBV7-7 to TRBJ2-1; unclear D gene. Looked up from germline, CDR1 is SSHAT and CDR2 is FNYEAQ (reference sequence). There are 12 residues in the CDR3.

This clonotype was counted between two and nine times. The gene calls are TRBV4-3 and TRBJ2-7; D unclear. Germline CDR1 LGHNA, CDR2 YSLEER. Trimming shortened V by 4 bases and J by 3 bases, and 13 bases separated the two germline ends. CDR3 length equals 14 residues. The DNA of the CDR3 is TGCGCCAGCAGCCTATACGCAGTACTCTACGAGCAGTACGTC. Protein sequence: CASSLYAVLYEQYV.

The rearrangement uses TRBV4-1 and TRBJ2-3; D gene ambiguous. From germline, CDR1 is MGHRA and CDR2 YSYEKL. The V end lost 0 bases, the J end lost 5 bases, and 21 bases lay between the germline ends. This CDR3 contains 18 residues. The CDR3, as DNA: TGCGCCAGCAGCCAAGAATATCTCCTCGTTACAAGTCAAGATACGCAGTATTTT. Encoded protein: CASSQEYLLVTSQDTQYF.

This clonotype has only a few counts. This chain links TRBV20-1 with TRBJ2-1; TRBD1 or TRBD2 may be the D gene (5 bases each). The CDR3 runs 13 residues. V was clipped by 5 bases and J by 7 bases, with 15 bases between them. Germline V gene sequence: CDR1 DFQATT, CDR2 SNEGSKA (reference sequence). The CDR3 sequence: CSAARGFRNEQFF. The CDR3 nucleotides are TGCAGTGCTGCCCGGGGCTTCAGGAATGAGCAGTTCTTC.

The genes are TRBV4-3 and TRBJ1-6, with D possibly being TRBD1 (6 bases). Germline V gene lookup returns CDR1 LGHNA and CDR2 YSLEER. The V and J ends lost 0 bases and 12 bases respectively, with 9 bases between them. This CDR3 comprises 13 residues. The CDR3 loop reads CASSQDQGIPLHF. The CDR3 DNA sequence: TGCGCCAGCAGCCAAGATCAGGGGATACCCCTCCACTTT.

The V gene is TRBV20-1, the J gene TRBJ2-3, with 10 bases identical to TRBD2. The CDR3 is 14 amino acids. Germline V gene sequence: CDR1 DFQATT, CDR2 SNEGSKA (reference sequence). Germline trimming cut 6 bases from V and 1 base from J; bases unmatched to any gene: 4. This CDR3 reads CSAQLAGRTDTQYF. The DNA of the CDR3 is TGCAGTGCCCAACTAGCGGGGCGCACAGATACGCAGTATTTT.

This CDR3 is CASSIRQGGNEKLFF. CDR3 nucleotide sequence: TGTGCCAGTAGTATCCGCCAGGGAGGAAATGAAAAACTGTTTTTT. This rearrangement joins TRBV19 to TRBJ1-4; D perhaps matches TRBD1 (5 bases). Germline values: CDR1 LNHDA, CDR2 SQIVND (reference sequence). This CDR3 region has 15 residues. Trimming removed 3 bases at V and 5 bases at J, with 13 bases between.

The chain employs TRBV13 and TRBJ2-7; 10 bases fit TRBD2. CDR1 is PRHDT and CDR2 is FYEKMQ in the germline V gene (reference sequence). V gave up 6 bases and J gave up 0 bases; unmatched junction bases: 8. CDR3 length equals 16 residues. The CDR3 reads CASRTRASGSSYEQYV. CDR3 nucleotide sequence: TGTGCCAGCAGAACACGGGCTAGCGGGAGCTCCTACGAGCAGTACGTC.

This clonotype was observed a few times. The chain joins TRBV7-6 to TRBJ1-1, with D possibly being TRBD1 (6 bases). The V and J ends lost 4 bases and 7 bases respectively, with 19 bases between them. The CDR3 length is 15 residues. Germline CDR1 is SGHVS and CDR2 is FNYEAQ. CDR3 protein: CASSSPQGRTSEAFF. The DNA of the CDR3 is TGTGCCAGCAGCTCTCCACAGGGCAGGACTAGTGAAGCTTTCTTT.

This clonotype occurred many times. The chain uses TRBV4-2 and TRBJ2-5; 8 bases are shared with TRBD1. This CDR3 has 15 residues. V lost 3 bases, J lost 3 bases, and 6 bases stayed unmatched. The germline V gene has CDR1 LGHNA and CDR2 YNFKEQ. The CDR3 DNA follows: TGTGCCAGCAGCCAGCGGGACAGGTCCAAAGAGACCCAGTACTTC. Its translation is CASSQRDRSKETQYF.

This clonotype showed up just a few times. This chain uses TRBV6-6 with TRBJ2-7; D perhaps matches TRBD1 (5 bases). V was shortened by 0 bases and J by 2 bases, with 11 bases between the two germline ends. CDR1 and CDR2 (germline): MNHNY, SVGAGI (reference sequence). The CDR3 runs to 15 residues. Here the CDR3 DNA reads TGTGCCAGCAGTTACTCAGGTGGACAAACCTACGAGCAGTACTTC. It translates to CASSYSGGQTYEQYF.

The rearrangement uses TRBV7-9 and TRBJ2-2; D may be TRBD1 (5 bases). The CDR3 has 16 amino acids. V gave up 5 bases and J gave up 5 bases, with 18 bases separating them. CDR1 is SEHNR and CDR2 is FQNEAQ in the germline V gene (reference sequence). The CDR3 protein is CASSPIGAGQTGELFF. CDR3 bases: TGTGCCAGCAGCCCTATAGGGGCAGGCCAAACCGGGGAGCTGTTTTTT.

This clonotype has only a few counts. CDR3 bases: TGTGCCAGCGACCTTGACAGGGCTCATTCACCCCTCCACTTT. Its translation is CASDLDRAHSPLHF. This chain links TRBV2 with TRBJ1-6; 7 bases map to TRBD1. CDR1 and CDR2 from the germline V gene are SNHLY and FYNNEI. The CDR3 has 14 amino acids. The ends lost 8 bases at V and 8 bases at J; junction bases unmatched: 9.

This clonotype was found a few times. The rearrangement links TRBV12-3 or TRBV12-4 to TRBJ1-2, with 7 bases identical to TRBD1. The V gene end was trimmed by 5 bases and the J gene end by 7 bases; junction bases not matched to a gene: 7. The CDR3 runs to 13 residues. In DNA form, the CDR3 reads TGTGCCAGCAGTGAGGCAGGGGGGTCTGGCTACACCTTC. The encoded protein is CASSEAGGSGYTF.

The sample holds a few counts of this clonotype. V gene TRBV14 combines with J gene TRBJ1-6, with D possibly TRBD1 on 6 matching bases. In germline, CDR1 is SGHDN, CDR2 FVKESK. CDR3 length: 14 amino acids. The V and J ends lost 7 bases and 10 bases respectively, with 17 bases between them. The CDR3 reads CASKRGGGRSPLHF. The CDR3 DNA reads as TGTGCCAGCAAGCGCGGGGGGGGCAGGTCACCCCTCCACTTT. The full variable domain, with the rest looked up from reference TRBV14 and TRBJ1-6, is EAGVTQFPSHSVIEKGQTVTLRCDPISGHDNLYWYRRVMGKEIKFLLHFVKESKQDESGMPNNRFLAERTGGTYSTLKVQPAELEDSGVYFCASKRGGGRSPLHFGNGTRLTVT.

The CDR3 loop reads CASSLNLGEKLFF. The CDR3 region has the DNA TGTGCCAGCAGCTTAAATCTTGGTGAAAAACTGTTTTTT. The rearrangement joins TRBV7-2 to TRBJ1-4; D is uncertain. The CDR3 contains 13 residues. V shed 2 bases and J shed 7 bases, with 8 bases lying between them. Looked up from germline, CDR1 is SGHTA and CDR2 is FQGNSA.

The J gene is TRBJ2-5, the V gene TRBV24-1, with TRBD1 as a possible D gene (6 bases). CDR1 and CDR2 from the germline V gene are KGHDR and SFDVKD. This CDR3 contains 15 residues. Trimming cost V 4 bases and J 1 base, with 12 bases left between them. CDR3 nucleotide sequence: TGTGCCACCAGTGACGCAGGGGCTTTCCAAGAGACCCAGTACTTC. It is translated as CATSDAGAFQETQYF.

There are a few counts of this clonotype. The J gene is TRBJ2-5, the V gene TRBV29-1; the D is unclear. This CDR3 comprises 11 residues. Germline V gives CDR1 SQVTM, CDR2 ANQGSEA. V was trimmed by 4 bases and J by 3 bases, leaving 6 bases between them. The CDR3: CSVGPEETQYF. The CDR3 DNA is TGCAGCGTTGGGCCAGAAGAGACCCAGTACTTC.

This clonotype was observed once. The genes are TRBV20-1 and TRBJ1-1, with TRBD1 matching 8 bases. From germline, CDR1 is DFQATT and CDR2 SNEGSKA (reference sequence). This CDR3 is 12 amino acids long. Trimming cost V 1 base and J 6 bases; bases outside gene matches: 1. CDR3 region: CSARGTGPEAFF. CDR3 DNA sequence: TGCAGTGCTAGAGGGACAGGGCCTGAAGCTTTCTTT.

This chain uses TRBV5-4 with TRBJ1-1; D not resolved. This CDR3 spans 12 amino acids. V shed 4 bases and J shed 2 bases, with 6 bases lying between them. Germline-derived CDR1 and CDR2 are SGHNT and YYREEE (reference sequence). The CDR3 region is CASSELNTEAFF. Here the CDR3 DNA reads TGTGCCAGCAGCGAATTAAACACTGAAGCTTTCTTT.

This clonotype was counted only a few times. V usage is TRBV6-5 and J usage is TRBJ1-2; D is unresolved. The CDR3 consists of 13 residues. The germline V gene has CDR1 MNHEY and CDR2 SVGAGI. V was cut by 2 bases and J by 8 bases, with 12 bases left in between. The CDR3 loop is CASSYGVGLGYTF. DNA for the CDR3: TGTGCCAGCAGTTACGGCGTAGGCCTGGGCTACACCTTC.

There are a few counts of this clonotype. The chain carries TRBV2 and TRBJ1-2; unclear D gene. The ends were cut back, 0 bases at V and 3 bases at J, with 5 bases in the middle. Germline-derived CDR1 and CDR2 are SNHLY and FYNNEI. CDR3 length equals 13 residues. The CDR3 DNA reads TGTGCCAGCAGTGAAGCAGGGTACTATGGCTACACCTTC. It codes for CASSEAGYYGYTF.

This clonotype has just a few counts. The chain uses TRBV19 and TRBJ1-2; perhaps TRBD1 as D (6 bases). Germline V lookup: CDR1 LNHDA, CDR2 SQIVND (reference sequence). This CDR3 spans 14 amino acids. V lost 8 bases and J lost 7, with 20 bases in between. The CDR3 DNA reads TGTGCCAGTCTGGGCCAAACAGGGAAGTCTGGCTACACCTTC. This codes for CASLGQTGKSGYTF. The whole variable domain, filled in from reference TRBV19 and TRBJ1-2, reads DGGITQSPKYLFRKEGQNVTLSCEQNLNHDAMYWYRQDPGQGLRLIYYSQIVNDFQKGDIAEGYSVSREKKESFPLTVTSAQKNPTAFYLCASLGQTGKSGYTFGSGTRLTVV.

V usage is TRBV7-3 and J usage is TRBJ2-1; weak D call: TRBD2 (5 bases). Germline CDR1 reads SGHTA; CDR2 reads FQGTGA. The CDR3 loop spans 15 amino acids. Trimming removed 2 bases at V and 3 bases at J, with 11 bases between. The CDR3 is CASSLGAGFYNEQFF. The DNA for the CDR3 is TGTGCCAGCAGCTTAGGTGCGGGTTTCTACAATGAGCAGTTCTTC.

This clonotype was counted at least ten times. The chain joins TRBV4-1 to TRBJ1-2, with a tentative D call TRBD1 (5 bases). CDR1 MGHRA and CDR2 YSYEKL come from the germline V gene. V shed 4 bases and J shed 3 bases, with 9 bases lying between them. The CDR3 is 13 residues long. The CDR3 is CASSPQGDYGYTF. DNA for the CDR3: TGCGCCAGCAGCCCGCAGGGTGACTATGGCTACACCTTC.

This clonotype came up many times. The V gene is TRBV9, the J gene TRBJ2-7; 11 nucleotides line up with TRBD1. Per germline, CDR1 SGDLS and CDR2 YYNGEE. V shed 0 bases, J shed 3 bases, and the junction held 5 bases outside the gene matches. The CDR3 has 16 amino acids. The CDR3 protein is CASSVAGGQGDYEQYF. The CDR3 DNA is TGTGCCAGCAGCGTAGCTGGGGGACAGGGGGACTACGAGCAGTACTTC. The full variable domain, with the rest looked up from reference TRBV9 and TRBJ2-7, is DSGVTQTPKHLITATGQRVTLRCSPRSGDLSVYWYQQSLDQGLQFLIQYYNGEERAKGNILERFSAQQFPDLHSELNLSSLELGDSALYFCASSVAGGQGDYEQYFGPGTRLTVT.